This T cell receptor (beta chain) was retrieved from a study of blood T cell repertoires in COVID-19. Turning to the study itself: Collection of acute and convalescent COVID-19 samples took place in the United States, Italy and Spain.

Germline V gives CDR1 SGDLS, CDR2 YYNGEE. This CDR3 has 15 amino acids. The V and J ends lost 3 bases and 7 bases, in that order; junction bases with no gene match: 8. Assay: immunoSEQ multiplex PCR; the TCRdb copy retains only in-frame clones and omits some. The sample yields about 430,000 clones, around nine tenths seen once. The V gene is TRBV9, the J gene TRBJ2-7; 12 bases agree with TRBD2. The sequence derives from a woman aged 18-29 years who had been exposed to COVID-19. Sequenced: PBMCs or T cells enriched from blood (not recorded which). For the CDR3, the DNA is TGTGCCAGCAGCGAGGGACTAGCGGGTCCATGGGAGCAGTACTTC. Its translation: CASSEGLAGPWEQYF.